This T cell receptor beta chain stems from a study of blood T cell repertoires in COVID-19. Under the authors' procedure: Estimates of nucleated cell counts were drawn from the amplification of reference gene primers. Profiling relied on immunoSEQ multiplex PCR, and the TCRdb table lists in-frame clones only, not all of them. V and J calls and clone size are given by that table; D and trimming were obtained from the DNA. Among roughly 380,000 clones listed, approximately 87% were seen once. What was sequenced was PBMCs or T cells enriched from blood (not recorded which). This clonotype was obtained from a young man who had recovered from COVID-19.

The CDR3 sequence is CASSGDNSPLHF. CDR3 DNA sequence: TGTGCCAGCAGTGGAGATAATTCACCCCTCCACTTT. The chain couples TRBV2 to TRBJ1-6; D is uncertain. The germline gives CDR1 SNHLY, CDR2 FYNNEI. This CDR3 has 12 residues. The germline V and J ends were trimmed by 4 bases and 5 bases, with 3 bases remaining between them.